These T cell receptor beta chains were read from a single sample in a study of shared clonotypes between healthy human individuals. The table came from immunoSEQ multiplex PCR; TCRdb's copy has only in-frame clones and leaves some out. This sample has about 560,000 clones, with around three quarters found just once. Sequencing was done on a sample of PBMCs. Source of these receptors: a woman aged 40-49 years in good health. Some clones in this sample may be carry-over from other donors' samples. Each CDR3 is given with its conserved first and last residue. Each record gives: clone size, D gene, J gene, V gene, CDR3 DNA, CDR3 protein. The D gene is left open where the match is weak. Clone size is shown for a subset of rows, as once, few, many or a class of expanded clone.

size: NA
D: NA
J: TRBJ2-7
V: TRBV18
DNA: TGTGCCAGCTCACCACCTGGGGGGGCGACAGTGACCTACGAGCAGTACTTC
CDR3: CASSPPGGATVTYEQYF

size: NA
D: NA
J: TRBJ1-2
V: TRBV10-3
DNA: TGTGCCATCAGTGTCAGGACGGACTATGGCTACACCTTC
CDR3: CAISVRTDYGYTF

size: NA
D: TRBD1
J: TRBJ1-2
V: TRBV30
DNA: TGTGCCTGGAGCACTCAGGGGGCCTCTGGCTACACCTTC
CDR3: CAWSTQGASGYTF

size: NA
D: NA
J: TRBJ1-5
V: TRBV10-1
DNA: TGCGCCAGCAGTGTTGGGACCCAATTCGACAATAGCAATCAGCCCCAGCATTTT
CDR3: CASSVGTQFDNSNQPQHF

size: NA
D: TRBD1
J: TRBJ2-2
V: TRBV9
DNA: TGTGCCAGCAGCTCAAGGACAGGGGGCACCGGGGAGCTGTTTTTT
CDR3: CASSSRTGGTGELFF

size: NA
D: NA
J: TRBJ2-1
V: TRBV2
DNA: TGTGCCAGCAGGGAGGGGTGGGGCTACAATGAGCAGTTCTTC
CDR3: CASREGWGYNEQFF

size: NA
D: TRBD2
J: TRBJ2-3
V: TRBV7-3
DNA: TGTGCCAGCAGCCCTAGCGGGATAATCACAGATACGCAGTATTTT
CDR3: CASSPSGIITDTQYF

size: NA
D: TRBD2
J: TRBJ2-3
V: TRBV7-2
DNA: TGTGCCAGCAGCTTAATCAGGGACGGGAGGGGCGCAGATACGCAGTATTTT
CDR3: CASSLIRDGRGADTQYF

size: NA
D: NA
J: TRBJ2-3
V: TRBV6-6
DNA: TGTGCCAGCAGTTACGCAGAACAGGGAAACACAGATACGCAGTATTTT
CDR3: CASSYAEQGNTDTQYF

size: NA
D: NA
J: TRBJ1-2
V: TRBV23-1
DNA: TGCGCCAGCAGCCCCCGGGACCGAATCTATGGCTACACCTTC
CDR3: CASSPRDRIYGYTF

size: few
D: NA
J: TRBJ1-1
V: TRBV11-2
DNA: TGTGCCAGCAGCTTACGGACTGAAGCTTTCTTT
CDR3: CASSLRTEAFF

size: NA
D: TRBD2
J: TRBJ2-3
V: TRBV7-9
DNA: TGTGCCAGCAGCCCGCGGGCTAGCGGGATAGTCATGGGCACAGATACGCAGTATTTT
CDR3: CASSPRASGIVMGTDTQYF

size: NA
D: NA
J: TRBJ2-2
V: TRBV27
DNA: TGTGCCAGCAGTCCAGCCGGGGGCCCCCAGGCCGGGGAGCTGTTTTTT
CDR3: CASSPAGGPQAGELFF

size: once
D: TRBD2
J: TRBJ2-7
V: TRBV6-1
DNA: TGTGCCAGCAGTTGGGAGGGCCCCTACGAGCAGTACTTC
CDR3: CASSWEGPYEQYF

size: NA
D: NA
J: TRBJ1-4
V: TRBV21-1
DNA: TGTGCCAGCAGCAAGGGACAGGGGGCAACGGCTAATGAAAAACTGTTTTTT
CDR3: CASSKGQGATANEKLFF

size: NA
D: NA
J: TRBJ1-3
V: TRBV9
DNA: TGTGCCAGCAGCGTAGAACACTACTCTGGAAACACCATATATTTT
CDR3: CASSVEHYSGNTIYF

size: NA
D: NA
J: TRBJ1-5
V: TRBV6-1
DNA: TGTGCCAGCAGTGGAGGTGGGCGGCAGCCCCAGCATTTT
CDR3: CASSGGGRQPQHF

size: NA
D: TRBD2
J: TRBJ2-3
V: TRBV7-2
DNA: TGTGCCAGCAGCAAACGACTAGCGGGACGCACAGATACGCAGTATTTT
CDR3: CASSKRLAGRTDTQYF

size: NA
D: NA
J: TRBJ2-5
V: TRBV7-6
DNA: TGTGCCAGCAGCGAGGGTCGTTTCCCCAGGCGGCTTATAGAGACCCAGTACTTC
CDR3: CASSEGRFPRRLIETQYF

size: NA
D: NA
J: TRBJ1-1
V: TRBV9
DNA: TGTGCCAGCAGCGTGGAGGGTGGGCTGGCCTCTGAAGCTTTCTTT
CDR3: CASSVEGGLASEAFF

size: NA
D: NA
J: TRBJ2-1
V: TRBV9
DNA: TGTGCCAGCAGCGTAACAAATGGAAACAATGAGCAGTTCTTC
CDR3: CASSVTNGNNEQFF

size: few
D: NA
J: TRBJ1-1
V: TRBV11-2
DNA: TGTGCCAGCAGCCCCCATGCAGGGCCGAGGACTGAAGCTTTCTTT
CDR3: CASSPHAGPRTEAFF

size: NA
D: NA
J: TRBJ1-5
V: TRBV6-1
DNA: TGTGCCAGCAGTGAAAGGCCCTCAGGGCTTAGCAATCAGCCCCAGCATTTT
CDR3: CASSERPSGLSNQPQHF

size: NA
D: NA
J: TRBJ1-5
V: TRBV28
DNA: TGTGCCAGCAGTTACCCAAATAGCAATCAGCCCCAGCATTTT
CDR3: CASSYPNSNQPQHF

size: once
D: NA
J: TRBJ2-2
V: TRBV7-2
DNA: TGTGCCAGCAGCTGGTCCGTGCCCCATCAGGGCACCGGGGAGCTGTTTTTT
CDR3: CASSWSVPHQGTGELFF

size: NA
D: NA
J: TRBJ2-5
V: TRBV7-2
DNA: TGTGCCAGCAGCTTGGAGGCGACGGTCGCTGAGACCCAGTACTTC
CDR3: CASSLEATVAETQYF

size: NA
D: NA
J: TRBJ2-7
V: TRBV5-1
DNA: TGCGCCAGCAGCTTCGGAGGGGTTGGTATCTACGAGCAGTACTTC
CDR3: CASSFGGVGIYEQYF

size: NA
D: NA
J: TRBJ2-1
V: TRBV20-1
DNA: TGCAGTGCCCTCTGGGCCGATGAGCAGTTCTTC
CDR3: CSALWADEQFF

size: NA
D: NA
J: TRBJ1-1
V: TRBV10-3
DNA: TGTGCCATCAGGCGGGACGCCTCGGGGGGGACTGAAGCTTTCTTT
CDR3: CAIRRDASGGTEAFF

size: many
D: NA
J: TRBJ1-4
V: TRBV4-3
DNA: TGCGCCAGCAGCCAAGGCAATGAAAAACTGTTTTTT
CDR3: CASSQGNEKLFF

size: NA
D: TRBD2
J: TRBJ2-3
V: TRBV28
DNA: TGTGCCAGCAGTTTTGGGGGACTAGGCGAGGTGTGGCAACCGTATTTT
CDR3: CASSFGGLGEVWQPYF

size: NA
D: TRBD1
J: TRBJ1-1
V: TRBV27
DNA: TGTGCCAGCAAAAGATACGGGACAGGAAGCACTGAAGCTTTCTTT
CDR3: CASKRYGTGSTEAFF

size: NA
D: NA
J: TRBJ2-3
V: TRBV11-2
DNA: TGTGCCAGCAGCTTAGGTCTGTTCCGGGATACGCAGTATTTT
CDR3: CASSLGLFRDTQYF

size: NA
D: TRBD2
J: TRBJ2-5
V: TRBV7-9
DNA: TGTGCCAGCAGCGCGGGACTAGCGGGAGGGATGAGGGAGACCCAGTACTTC
CDR3: CASSAGLAGGMRETQYF

size: once
D: NA
J: TRBJ1-1
V: TRBV9
DNA: TGTGCCAGCAGCCTAGAGAACACTGAAGCTTTCTTT
CDR3: CASSLENTEAFF